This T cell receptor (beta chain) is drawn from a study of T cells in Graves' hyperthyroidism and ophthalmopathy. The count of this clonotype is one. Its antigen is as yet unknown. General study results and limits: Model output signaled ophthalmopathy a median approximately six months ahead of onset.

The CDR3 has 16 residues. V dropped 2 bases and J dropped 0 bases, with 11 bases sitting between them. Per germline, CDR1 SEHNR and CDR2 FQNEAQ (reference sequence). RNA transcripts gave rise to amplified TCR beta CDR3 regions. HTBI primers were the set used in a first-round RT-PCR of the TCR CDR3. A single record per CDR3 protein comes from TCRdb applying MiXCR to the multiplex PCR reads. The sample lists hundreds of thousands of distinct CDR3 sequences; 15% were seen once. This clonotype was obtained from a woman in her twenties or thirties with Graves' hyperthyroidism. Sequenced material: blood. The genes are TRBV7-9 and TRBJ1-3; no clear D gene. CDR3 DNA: TGTGCCAGCAGCTTAATTCCGGGGAGCTCTGGAAACACCATATATTTT. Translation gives CASSLIPGSSGNTIYF.